What follows are 24 T cell receptor beta chains derived from one specimen sequenced in a study of T cells after posttransplantation cyclophosphamide. Data came from immunoSEQ multiplex PCR; TCRdb stores just in-frame clones and leaves some out. The sample shows roughly 9,100 clones, 89% of them seen only once. Sequencing used memory CD4+ T cells sorted from PBMCs. Receptors originate from a woman aged 60-75 years in good health, CMV-negative, and a related stem cell transplant donor.

J is TRBJ2-1 and V is TRBV29-1; 14 bases line up with TRBD2. Looked up from germline, CDR1 is SQVTM and CDR2 is ANQGSEA. With 4 bases clipped from V and 5 bases from J, the junction kept 7 bases outside the gene matches. The CDR3 totals 16 residues. CDR3 nucleotides: TGCAGCGTTGTGGGTGGGACTAGCGGGGGAAACAATGAGCAGTTCTTC. Translation: CSVVGGTSGGNNEQFF.

The V gene is TRBV7-2, the J gene TRBJ2-1; TRBD1 might be the D (5 bases). The CDR3 is 15 residues long. V was cut by 0 bases and J by 2 bases, with 8 bases left in between. Germline V gene sequence: CDR1 SGHTA, CDR2 FQGNSA. CDR3 nucleotide sequence: TGTGCCAGCAGCTTAGCAGGGGTCCCCTACAATGAGCAGTTCTTC. Translated: CASSLAGVPYNEQFF.

The chain couples TRBV7-2 to TRBJ1-2; D uncertain. Germline values: CDR1 SGHTA, CDR2 FQGNSA. CDR3 length equals 13 residues. Trimming pared 5 bases from V and 0 bases from J, leaving 7 bases between. The CDR3 nucleotides read TGTGCCAGCAGCCGTAGAGCTAACTATGGCTACACCTTC. It is translated as CASSRRANYGYTF.

This sequence joins TRBV5-6 and TRBJ2-7; 15 nucleotides agree with TRBD2. Losses at the gene ends were 3 bases for V and 8 bases for J; bases not matched to a gene: 9. Germline V CDR1 and CDR2: SGHDT, YYEEEE. There are 16 residues in the CDR3. The CDR3 sequence: CASSWGTSGGSWKQYF. The CDR3 coding sequence is TGTGCCAGCAGCTGGGGGACTAGCGGGGGGAGCTGGAAGCAGTACTTC.

The V gene is TRBV6-5, the J gene TRBJ1-4; TRBD1 matches at 9 bases. The V segment lost 6 bases and the J segment 8 bases; nucleotides outside the gene matches: 4. There are 13 residues in the CDR3. Germline V lookup: CDR1 MNHEY, CDR2 SVGAGI. CDR3 protein: CASRGTGREKLFF. DNA for the CDR3: TGTGCCAGCAGGGGGACAGGGAGGGAAAAACTGTTTTTT.

The J gene is TRBJ2-2, the V gene TRBV5-8; 12 nucleotides line up with TRBD2. The CDR3 has 17 residues. V gave up 3 bases and J gave up 5 bases; unmatched junction bases: 8. Germline V gives CDR1 SGHTS, CDR2 YDEGEE. CDR3 protein: CASSWVTSGRPTGELFF. The CDR3 DNA reads as TGTGCCAGCAGCTGGGTTACTAGCGGGAGGCCTACCGGGGAGCTGTTTTTT.

J is TRBJ1-4 and V is TRBV5-1; 7 bases map to TRBD1. The V gene end was trimmed by 3 bases and the J gene end by 8 bases; junction bases not matched to a gene: 4. CDR1 is SGHRS and CDR2 is YFSETQ in the germline V gene. This CDR3 region has 13 residues. The CDR3 region is CASSYDRAEKLFF. CDR3 DNA: TGCGCCAGCAGCTACGACAGGGCGGAAAAACTGTTTTTT.

The genes are TRBV2 and TRBJ2-7; 7 bases match TRBD2. Germline V CDR1 and CDR2: SNHLY, FYNNEI. The CDR3 runs to 14 residues. Germline trimming cut 0 bases from V and 7 bases from J; bases unmatched to any gene: 6. In DNA, the CDR3 is TGTGCCAGCAGTGAAGCGCGGGGGAGAAGGGAGCAGTACTTC. Amino acid sequence: CASSEARGRREQYF.

J is TRBJ1-2 and V is TRBV7-2; no clear D gene. CDR1 is SGHTA, CDR2 FQGNSA, per germline. V gave up 7 bases and J gave up 7 bases, with 19 bases separating them. CDR3 length: 14 residues. The CDR3 bases are TGTGCCAGCACCCCCTACGGGGATGTAGGTGGCTACACCTTC. Translation: CASTPYGDVGGYTF.

V gene TRBV2 combines with J gene TRBJ1-6; 10 nucleotides agree with TRBD1. The J segment lost 10 bases and the V segment lost 8 bases, leaving 11 bases of the junction unmatched. CDR1 is SNHLY and CDR2 is FYNNEI in the germline V gene. The length of the CDR3 is 15 residues. CDR3 loop: CASVFGTGAPSPLHF. DNA of the CDR3: TGTGCCAGCGTCTTTGGGACAGGGGCTCCCTCACCCCTCCACTTT.

The gene calls are TRBV1 and TRBJ2-5; TRBD2 was called by the table and not checked on the DNA. TRBV1 is deemed a pseudogene. There are 14 residues in the CDR3. This CDR3 is CTKESGRAAETQYF. In nucleotides, the CDR3 is TGCACCAAAGAAAGCGGGAGGGCCGCAGAGACCCAGTACTTC.

The table lists this clone with a few counts. The chain is built from TRBV5-1 and TRBJ1-4; 9 nucleotides agree with TRBD1. The length of the CDR3 is 13 residues. V shed 7 bases, J shed 6 bases, and the junction held 4 bases outside the gene matches. CDR1 SGHRS and CDR2 YFSETQ come from the germline V gene. CDR3 loop: CASRTGDDEKLFF. CDR3 nucleotide sequence: TGCGCCAGCCGGACAGGGGATGATGAAAAACTGTTTTTT.

The chain employs TRBV6-5 and TRBJ1-4; TRBD1 matches 9 bases. V shed 0 bases and J 8 bases; nucleotides not matched to a gene: 4. The CDR3 contains 15 residues. Germline V gene sequence: CDR1 MNHEY, CDR2 SVGAGI. CDR3 sequence: CASSYSGQGGEKLFF. The CDR3 region has the DNA TGTGCCAGCAGTTACTCGGGACAGGGTGGCGAAAAACTGTTTTTT.

In its sample, this clone was seen a few times. The rearrangement links TRBV5-1 to TRBJ2-1, with 11 bases aligning to TRBD2. The CDR3 has 17 residues. The trim removed 3 bases at V and 5 bases at J, leaving 10 bases unmatched. Per germline, CDR1 SGHRS and CDR2 YFSETQ. The CDR3 sequence is CASSSQVTSGGNNEQFF. The CDR3 DNA follows: TGCGCCAGCAGCTCCCAAGTCACTAGCGGGGGCAACAATGAGCAGTTCTTC.

This rearrangement joins TRBV28 to TRBJ2-1; TRBD2 agrees at 12 bases. In germline, CDR1 is MDHEN, CDR2 SYDVKM. V dropped 4 bases and J dropped 1; count of bases not matched to a gene: 5. The length of the CDR3 is 17 residues. The chain's CDR3 is CASSSPGLAGSYNEQFF. The CDR3 DNA is TGTGCCAGCAGTTCCCCTGGACTAGCGGGGTCCTACAATGAGCAGTTCTTC.

The V gene is TRBV5-4, the J gene TRBJ2-1; D call uncertain. Germline CDR1 SGHNT, CDR2 YYREEE (reference sequence). V gave up 0 bases and J gave up 9 bases, with 13 bases separating them. This CDR3 comprises 14 residues. In DNA form, the CDR3 reads TGTGCCAGCAGCTTGGATTTCGGAACTATTGAGCAGTTCTTC. Residues: CASSLDFGTIEQFF. Supplemented by reference TRBV5-4 and TRBJ2-1, the full variable domain reads ETGVTQSPTHLIKTRGQQVTLRCSSQSGHNTVSWYQQALGQGPQFIFQYYREEENGRGNFPPRFSGLQFPNYSSELNVNALELDDSALYLCASSLDFGTIEQFFGPGTRLTVL.

The chain carries TRBV4-3 and TRBJ2-1, with unresolved D. Trimming removed 0 bases at V and 6 bases at J, with 12 bases between. The CDR3 totals 15 residues. Germline loops: CDR1 LGHNA, CDR2 YSLEER. CDR3 sequence: CASSQDLAVLNEQFF. The CDR3 DNA reads TGCGCCAGCAGCCAAGATTTGGCAGTCCTCAATGAGCAGTTCTTC.

CDR3 coding DNA: TGTGCCAGCAGTGATTCGACAGGAGCAGAGACCCAGTACTTC. Its translation: CASSDSTGAETQYF. The J gene is TRBJ2-5, the V gene TRBV6-1, with D possibly being TRBD1 (6 bases). The CDR3 covers 14 residues. V shed 3 bases and J shed 4 bases, with 12 bases lying between them. The germline gives CDR1 MNHNS, CDR2 SASEGT.

The sample holds a few counts of this clone. The chain combines TRBV7-2 with TRBJ1-1, with TRBD1 matching over 8 bases. J was trimmed by 1 base and V by 6 bases; bases with no gene match: 4. Germline V gene sequence: CDR1 SGHTA, CDR2 FQGNSA. This CDR3 has 14 residues. CDR3 nucleotide sequence: TGTGCCAGCAGAGTTACAGGGGGGAACACTGAAGCTTTCTTT. Residues: CASRVTGGNTEAFF.

The chain has TRBV7-9 and TRBJ1-4, with TRBD1 identical over 8 bases. Germline V gene data show CDR1 as SEHNR and CDR2 as FQNEAQ (reference sequence). The CDR3 has 16 amino acids. The V gene end was trimmed by 1 base and the J gene end by 5 bases; junction bases not matched to a gene: 6. For the CDR3, the DNA is TGTGCCAGCAGCTTAGACGGGACAGGATGGAATGAAAAACTGTTTTTT. Its protein is CASSLDGTGWNEKLFF. The full variable domain, rest sourced from reference TRBV7-9 and TRBJ1-4, is DTGVSQNPRHKITKRGQNVTFRCDPISEHNRLYWYRQTLGQGPEFLTYFQNEAQLEKSRLLSDRFSAERPKGSFSTLEIQRTEQGDSAMYLCASSLDGTGWNEKLFFGSGTQLSVL.

The V call is TRBV5-5, the J call TRBJ2-1, with a tentative D call TRBD2 (6 bases). V lost 4 bases and J lost 3, with 11 bases in between. The CDR3 has 14 residues. Per germline, CDR1 SGHKS and CDR2 YYEKEE (reference sequence). The CDR3 DNA sequence: TGTGCCAGCAGCCCCTGGGGGGTCTACAATGAGCAGTTCTTC. This gives the protein CASSPWGVYNEQFF.

The chain uses TRBV6-1 and TRBJ1-2, with a possible D match to TRBD1 (5 bases). V gave up 7 bases and J gave up 4 bases, with 7 bases separating them. Germline CDR1 is MNHNS and CDR2 is SASEGT. This CDR3 comprises 11 residues. The chain's CDR3 is CASKQVYGYTF. The CDR3 DNA is TGTGCCAGCAAACAGGTCTATGGCTACACCTTC.

The chain links TRBV6-6 to TRBJ1-2; no definite D call. This CDR3 has 12 amino acids. Germline assignment: CDR1 MNHNY and CDR2 SVGAGI (reference sequence). Trimming removed 5 bases from V and 7 bases from J, with 11 bases in between. The CDR3 DNA is TGTGCCAGCAGTCGCGGACTCAGTGGCTACACCTTC. Its protein is CASSRGLSGYTF.

V gene TRBV28 combines with J gene TRBJ1-5, with D possibly matching TRBD1 (5 bases). Trimming took 3 bases from V and 11 from J, leaving 8 bases between them. CDR1 is MDHEN, CDR2 SYDVKM, per germline. The CDR3 loop spans 11 amino acids. CDR3 coding DNA: TGTGCCAGCAGTTTGGGGGGAACCCAGCATTTT. As protein: CASSLGGTQHF.